This T cell receptor beta chain is from a study of read filtering for tumor transcriptome and immune sequencing. Across the study: Among patients, around 18 were male and more than 12 female, aged roughly 45 to 80 (mean around 68).

This library used approximately 0.4 ug RNA and molecular barcoded adaptors spanning alpha/delta and beta/gamma chains. TCRdb recomputed calls from the reads with MiXCR, one row per CDR3 protein. The table records approximately 150,000 distinct CDR3 sequences, under 15% of them present only once. The germline V gene has CDR1 SEHNR and CDR2 FQNEAQ (reference sequence). This CDR3 comprises 15 residues. This clonotype was detected ten times or more. At one end the junction does not follow the germline gene, possibly because of a read error. Sequenced: a population of CD138-negative cells sorted from bone marrow. The gene calls are TRBV7-9 and TRBJ1-4, with D tentatively TRBD1 (6 bases). The receptor was isolated from a donor at least 40 years old with multiple myeloma. This CDR3 is CASSPAGTTHEKLFF. In DNA form, the CDR3 reads TGTGCCAGCAGCCCCGCCGGGACAACTCATGAAAAACTGTTTTTT.